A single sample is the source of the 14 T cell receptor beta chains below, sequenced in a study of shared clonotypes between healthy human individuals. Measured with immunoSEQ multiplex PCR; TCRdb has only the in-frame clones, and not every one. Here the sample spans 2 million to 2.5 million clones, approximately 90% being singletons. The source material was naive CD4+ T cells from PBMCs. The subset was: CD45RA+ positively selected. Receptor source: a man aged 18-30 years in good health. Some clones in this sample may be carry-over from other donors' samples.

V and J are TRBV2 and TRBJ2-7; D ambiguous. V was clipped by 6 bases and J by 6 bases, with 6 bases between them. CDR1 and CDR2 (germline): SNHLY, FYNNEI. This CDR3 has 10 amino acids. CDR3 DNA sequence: TGTGCCAGCAGGAACAGCGAGCAGTACTTC. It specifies CASRNSEQYF. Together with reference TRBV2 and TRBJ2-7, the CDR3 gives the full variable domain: EPEVTQTPSHQVTQMGQEVILRCVPISNHLYFYWYRQILGQKVEFLVSFYNNEISEKSEIFDDQFSVERPDGSNFTLKIRSTKLEDSAMYFCASRNSEQYFGPGTRLTVT.

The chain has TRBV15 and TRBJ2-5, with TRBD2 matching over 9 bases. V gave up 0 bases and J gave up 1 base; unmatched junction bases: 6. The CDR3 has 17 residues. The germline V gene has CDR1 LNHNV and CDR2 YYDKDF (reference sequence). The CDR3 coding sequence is TGTGCCACCAGCAGAGATCAGCCGACTAGCGGCCAAGAGACCCAGTACTTC. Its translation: CATSRDQPTSGQETQYF. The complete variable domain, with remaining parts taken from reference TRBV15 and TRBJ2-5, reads DAMVIQNPRYQVTQFGKPVTLSCSQTLNHNVMYWYQQKSSQAPKLLFHYYDKDFNNEADTPDNFQSRRPNTSFCFLDIRSPGLGDTAMYLCATSRDQPTSGQETQYFGPGTRLLVL.

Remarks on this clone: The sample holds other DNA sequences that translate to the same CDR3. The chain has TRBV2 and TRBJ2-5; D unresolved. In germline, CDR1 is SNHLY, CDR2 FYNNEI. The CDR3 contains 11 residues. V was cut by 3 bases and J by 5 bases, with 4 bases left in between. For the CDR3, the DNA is TGTGCCAGCAGTGAGTTCGAGACCCAGTACTTC. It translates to CASSEFETQYF.

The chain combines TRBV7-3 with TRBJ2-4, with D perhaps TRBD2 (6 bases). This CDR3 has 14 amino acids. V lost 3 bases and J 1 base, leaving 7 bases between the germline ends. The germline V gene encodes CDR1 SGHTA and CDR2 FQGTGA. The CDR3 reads CASSFGGAKNIQYF. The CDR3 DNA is TGTGCCAGCAGCTTTGGGGGGGCCAAAAACATTCAGTACTTC. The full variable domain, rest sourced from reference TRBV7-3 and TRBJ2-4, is GAGVSQTPSNKVTEKGKYVELRCDPISGHTALYWYRQSLGQGPEFLIYFQGTGAADDSGLPNDRFFAVRPEGSVSTLKIQRTERGDSAVYLCASSFGGAKNIQYFGAGTRLSVL.

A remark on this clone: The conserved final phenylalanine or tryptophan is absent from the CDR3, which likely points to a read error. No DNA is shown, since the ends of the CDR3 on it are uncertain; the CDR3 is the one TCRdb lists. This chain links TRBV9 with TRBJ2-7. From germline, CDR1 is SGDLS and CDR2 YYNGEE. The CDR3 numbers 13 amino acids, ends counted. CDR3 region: CASSHVGDRVYNR.

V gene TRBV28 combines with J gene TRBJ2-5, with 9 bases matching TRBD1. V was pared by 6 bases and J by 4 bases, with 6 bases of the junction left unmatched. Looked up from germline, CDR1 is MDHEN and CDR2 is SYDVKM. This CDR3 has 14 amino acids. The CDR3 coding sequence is TGTGCCAGCAGCGCGACAGGGGGGGGAGAGACCCAGTACTTC. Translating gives CASSATGGGETQYF.

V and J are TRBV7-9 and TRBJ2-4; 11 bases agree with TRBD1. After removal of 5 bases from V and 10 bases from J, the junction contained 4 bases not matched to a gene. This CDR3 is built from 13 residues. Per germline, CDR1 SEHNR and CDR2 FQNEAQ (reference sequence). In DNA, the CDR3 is TGTGCCAGCAGCCCGGGGACAGGGGGGATTCAGTACTTC. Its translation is CASSPGTGGIQYF.

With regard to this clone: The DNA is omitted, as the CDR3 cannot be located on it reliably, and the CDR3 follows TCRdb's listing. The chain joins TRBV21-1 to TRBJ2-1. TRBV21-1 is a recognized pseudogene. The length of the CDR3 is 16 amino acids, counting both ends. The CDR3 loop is CASSKEWGWGNNEQFF.

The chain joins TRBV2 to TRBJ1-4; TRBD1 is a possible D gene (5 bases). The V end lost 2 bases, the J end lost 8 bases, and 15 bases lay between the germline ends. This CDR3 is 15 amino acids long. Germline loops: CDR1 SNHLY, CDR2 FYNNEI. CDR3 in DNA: TGTGCCAGCAGTGAATATTCGGGACCTCCCGAAAAACTGTTTTTT. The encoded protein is CASSEYSGPPEKLFF.

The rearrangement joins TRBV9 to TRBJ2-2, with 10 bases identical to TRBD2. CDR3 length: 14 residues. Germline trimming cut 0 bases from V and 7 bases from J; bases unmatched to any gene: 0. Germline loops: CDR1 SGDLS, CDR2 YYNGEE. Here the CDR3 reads CASSVASGGGELFF. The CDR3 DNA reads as TGTGCCAGCAGCGTAGCTAGCGGGGGCGGGGAGCTGTTTTTT.

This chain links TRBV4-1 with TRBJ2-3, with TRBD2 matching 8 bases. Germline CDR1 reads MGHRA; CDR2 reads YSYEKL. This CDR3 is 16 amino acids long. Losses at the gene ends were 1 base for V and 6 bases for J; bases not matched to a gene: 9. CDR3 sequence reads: CASSQVSGRASDTQYF. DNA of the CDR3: TGCGCCAGCAGCCAAGTATCCGGGAGGGCCTCCGATACGCAGTATTTT.

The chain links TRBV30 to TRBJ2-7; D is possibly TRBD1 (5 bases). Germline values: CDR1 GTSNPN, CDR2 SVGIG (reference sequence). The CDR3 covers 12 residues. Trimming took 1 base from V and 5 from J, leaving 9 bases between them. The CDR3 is CAWSARANEQYF. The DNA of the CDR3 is TGTGCCTGGAGTGCCAGGGCCAACGAGCAGTACTTC.

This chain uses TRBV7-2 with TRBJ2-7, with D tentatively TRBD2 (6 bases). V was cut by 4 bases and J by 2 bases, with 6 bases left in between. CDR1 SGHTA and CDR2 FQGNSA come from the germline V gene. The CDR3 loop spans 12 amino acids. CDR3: CASSSGAYEQYF. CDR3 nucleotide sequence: TGTGCCAGCAGCTCGGGAGCCTACGAGCAGTACTTC.

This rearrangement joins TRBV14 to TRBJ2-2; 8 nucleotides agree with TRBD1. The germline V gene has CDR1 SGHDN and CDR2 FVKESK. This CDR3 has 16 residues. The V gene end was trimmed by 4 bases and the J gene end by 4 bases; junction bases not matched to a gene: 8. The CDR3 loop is CASSRYRGKTTGELFF. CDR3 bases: TGTGCCAGCAGCCGGTACAGGGGGAAGACCACCGGGGAGCTGTTTTTT.